In its sample, the clone carrying this TCR beta chain was seen a few times. Its antigen is unidentified. This sample stems from a study of post-analysis software for immune sequencing data. Study-level results: TRBV5-6, TRBV5-1 and TRBV20-1 were among several TRBV segments more frequent in patients than controls.

CDR1 and CDR2 (germline): SGHRS, YFSETQ. The CDR3 length is 12 residues. Trimming shortened V by 7 bases and J by 8 bases, and 13 bases separated the two germline ends. Included in the TCR beta cDNA libraries were unique molecular identifiers. TCRdb re-called the PCR reads through MiXCR, storing one row per CDR3 protein. This sample carries some 370,000 distinct CDR3 sequences, 30% to 45% of them seen once, and the ten largest clones take around 15%. V is TRBV5-1 and J is TRBJ2-1; D may be TRBD1 (6 bases). The sequence was collected from a girl between 10 and 17 years old with multiple sclerosis. Sample: blood. In DNA, the CDR3 is TGCGCCAGCCGCCCTTCAGGGGATGAGCAGTTCTTC. This encodes CASRPSGDEQFF.